These T cell receptor beta chains were read from a single sample in a study of CD8 T cells in ankylosing spondylitis. TCRdb independently ran MiXCR on the 5' RACE reads; one entry per CDR3 protein. The sample gives about 800,000 distinct CDR3 sequences, approximately 10% of which show up once; approximately 0.46% is in the top ten. Sequencing was performed on blood, either unsorted or a sorted T cell fraction (not recorded which). The receptors shown here come from a male donor with ankylosing spondylitis. CDR3s include the opening cysteine and the closing phenylalanine or tryptophan. D genes are given only for firm matches. Not every row has a clone size; where given, it reads once, few, many or a size class.

V gene	J gene	CDR3 length	clone size	D gene	CDR3 protein	CDR3 DNA
TRBV24-1	TRBJ2-7	13	many	NA	CATSRGEHYEQYF	TGTGCCACCAGCCGGGGAGAGCATTACGAGCAGTACTTC
TRBV7-2	TRBJ2-2	14	many	NA	CASIRATGTGELFF	TGTGCCAGCATCCGAGCCACGGGGACCGGGGAGCTGTTTTTT
TRBV20-1	TRBJ2-6	16	NA	NA	CSARVMGRPGANVLTF	TGCAGTGCTAGAGTGATGGGGAGGCCTGGGGCCAACGTCCTGACTTTC
TRBV5-1	TRBJ2-3	16	few	NA	CASSGGGLGHRDTQYF	TGCGCCAGCAGCGGTGGGGGTCTGGGACATAGAGATACGCAGTATTTT
TRBV20-1	TRBJ2-1	14	few	NA	CSARWPPRYNEQFF	TGCAGTGCTAGGTGGCCCCCGAGATACAATGAGCAGTTCTTC
TRBV5-5	TRBJ2-2	14	many	NA	CASSLSANTGELFF	TGTGCCAGCAGCCTAAGCGCGAACACCGGGGAGCTGTTTTTT
TRBV4-1	TRBJ1-2	15	many	NA	CASSQDNSMRYGYTF	TGCGCCAGCAGCCAAGATAACAGCATGCGCTATGGCTACACCTTC
TRBV11-2	TRBJ2-6	15	NA	NA	CASSLVGIGANVLTF	TGTGCCAGCAGCTTAGTTGGGATTGGGGCCAACGTCCTGACTTTC
TRBV20-1	TRBJ2-7	13	few	TRBD1	CTASGQGDYEQYF	TGCACCGCCTCCGGACAGGGGGACTACGAGCAGTACTTC
TRBV20-1	TRBJ1-6	15	few	NA	CSARDPGLYNSPLHF	TGCAGTGCTAGAGATCCAGGGCTCTATAATTCACCCCTCCACTTT
TRBV5-1	TRBJ2-3	15	few	TRBD2	CASSFASGSSDTQYF	TGCGCCAGCAGCTTTGCTAGCGGCAGTTCAGATACGCAGTATTTT
TRBV2	TRBJ1-2	16	few	NA	CASSGRRTASRYGYTF	TGTGCCAGCAGTGGTAGGCGGACAGCCTCCCGCTATGGCTACACCTTC
TRBV5-1	TRBJ2-1	15	few	NA	CASSLPLPYNNEQFF	TGCGCCAGCAGCTTGCCTCTCCCTTATAACAATGAGCAGTTCTTC
TRBV6-4	TRBJ2-1	13	few	NA	CAADGGLYNEQFF	TGTGCCGCAGACGGGGGGCTGTACAATGAGCAGTTCTTC
TRBV6-1	TRBJ1-5	13	NA	NA	CASSLDGLQPQHF	TGTGCCAGCAGTCTGGACGGCCTACAGCCCCAGCATTTT
TRBV10-3	TRBJ1-1	15	few	TRBD1	CAISDPGQGGTEAFF	TGTGCCATCAGTGACCCGGGACAGGGAGGCACTGAAGCTTTCTTT
TRBV20-1	TRBJ2-5	15	many	NA	CSARDPREFGETQYF	TGCAGTGCTAGAGATCCCCGGGAGTTTGGGGAGACCCAGTACTTC
TRBV20-1	TRBJ2-7	15	NA	TRBD2	CSARDPTGGGNEQYF	TGCAGTGCTAGAGATCCCACGGGGGGAGGGAACGAGCAGTACTTC
TRBV20-1	TRBJ2-1	16	many	TRBD2	CSARGGSRTSYNEQFF	TGCAGTGCTAGGGGGGGGTCCCGCACCTCTTACAATGAGCAGTTCTTC
TRBV5-1	TRBJ2-7	12	NA	NA	CASSLEYGEQYF	TGCGCCAGCAGCTTAGAATACGGGGAGCAGTACTTC
TRBV7-9	TRBJ2-7	14	few	NA	CASSSTSTTYEQYF	TGTGCCAGCAGCTCGACATCTACTACCTACGAGCAGTACTTC
TRBV5-1	TRBJ1-2	12	NA	NA	CASSLAGAINTF	TGCGCCAGCAGCTTAGCGGGAGCGATCAACACCTTC
TRBV5-1	TRBJ2-3	16	few	NA	CASSLGYGRGLDTQYF	TGCGCCAGCAGCTTGGGTTATGGCAGGGGTTTGGATACGCAGTATTTT